This TCR beta chain is from a study of cytomegalovirus exposure and HLA in healthy donors. Study background: Caucasian-associated ancestry cluster membership applied to over 80% of 398 genotyped donors. Study-wide findings and caveats: A later analysis found TCR association rates differed by HLA locus, highest for DRB1 and lowest for HLA-C. A later analysis linked a missense DCLRE1C variant to TCR beta V- and J-gene trimming. Altogether, around 160 TCR beta chains were recorded as cytomegalovirus-associated.

On this clone: No antigen is known for it.

The CDR3 totals 16 residues. Germline-derived CDR1 and CDR2 are SGHAT and FQNNGV. V was pared by 4 bases and J by 2 bases, with 17 bases between. Primers: 60 Vbeta forward and 13 Jbeta reverse. The data were produced by immunoSEQ multiplex PCR, yet TCRdb's version contains in-frame clones alone and is incomplete. The sample has about 120,000 clones; around 74% are singletons. The origin of this receptor is a man between 60 and 75 years old in good health and CMV-seropositive. This chain uses TRBV11-2 with TRBJ2-5; TRBD2 might be the D (6 bases). Sequencing was carried out using PBMCs. CDR3 region: CASSSWRAEGQETQYF. In nucleotides, the CDR3 is TGTGCCAGCAGCTCCTGGAGGGCCGAAGGTCAAGAGACCCAGTACTTC.